The present TCR beta chain was sequenced within a study of cytomegalovirus exposure and HLA in healthy donors. Looking at the study overall: The 650 to 850 first-cohort repertoires and the roughly 120 validation repertoires shared the same platform, a later analysis reported. Findings of the study overall: Cytomegalovirus association was listed for roughly 160 TCR beta chains.

Trimming cost V 5 bases and J 7 bases; bases outside gene matches: 7. Germline V gene sequence: CDR1 SGHNT, CDR2 YENEEA. The CDR3 spans 13 residues. The data were produced by immunoSEQ multiplex PCR, yet TCRdb's version contains in-frame clones alone and is incomplete. The sample lists about 160,000 clones; around four fifths were seen once. Concerning this clone: The antigen remains undetermined.

The chain links TRBV11-3 to TRBJ2-7; 8 nucleotides match TRBD1. Sample: PBMCs. The receptor was isolated from a man aged 25 to 45 in good health and CMV-seropositive. The CDR3 loop reads CASSPGQGGEQYF. CDR3 in DNA: TGTGCCAGCAGCCCAGGACAGGGCGGGGAGCAGTACTTC.